What follows are 13 T cell receptor beta chains derived from one specimen sequenced in a study of T cells in localized non-small cell lung cancer. TCRdb's copy holds only in-frame clones and misses some; the assay was immunoSEQ multiplex PCR. Among some 90,000 clones, around 90% were seen once, and the ten largest hold 15%. Specimen: peripheral blood, collected before any cancer treatment. The receptors stem from a man aged 40-75 years with stage I squamous cell lung carcinoma.

For the CDR3, the DNA is TGTGCCAGCAGCCGGTCCTTTATTGAGCAGTTCTTC. Translating it yields CASSRSFIEQFF. The J gene is TRBJ2-1, the V gene TRBV5-6; D remains ambiguous. From germline, CDR1 is SGHDT and CDR2 YYEEEE. V lost 4 bases to trimming and J lost 9 bases, with 11 bases between them. The CDR3 has 12 amino acids.

The chain uses TRBV7-2 and TRBJ1-4; D remains ambiguous. V lost 8 bases to trimming and J lost 3 bases, with 7 bases between them. The CDR3 is 12 amino acids. CDR1 is SGHTA and CDR2 is FQGNSA in the germline V gene. The CDR3 bases are TGTGCCAGCGGCGACCCTAATGAAAAACTGTTTTTT. Translated, it gives CASGDPNEKLFF.

A few counts support this clone. The rearrangement links TRBV15 to TRBJ1-5, with a tentative D call TRBD1 (5 bases). CDR3 length: 15 amino acids. Trimming stripped 0 bases from V and 3 bases from J, with 9 bases between. The germline V gene encodes CDR1 LNHNV and CDR2 YYDKDF (reference sequence). The DNA for the CDR3 is TGTGCCACCAGCAGAGATAAGGGGTACAATCAGCCCCAGCATTTT. Residues: CATSRDKGYNQPQHF.

V gene TRBV29-1 combines with J gene TRBJ1-2, with D perhaps TRBD1 (6 bases). Trimming removed 4 bases from V and 6 bases from J, with 24 bases in between. This CDR3 region has 16 residues. CDR1 SQVTM and CDR2 ANQGSEA come from the germline V gene. CDR3 region: CSVALHATGSSDGYTF. The CDR3 DNA reads TGCAGCGTTGCCCTCCATGCGACAGGATCATCGGATGGCTACACCTTC. Combining the CDR3 with reference TRBV29-1 and TRBJ1-2 gives the whole variable domain SAVISQKPSRDICQRGTSLTIQCQVDSQVTMMFWYRQQPGQSLTLIATANQGSEATYESGFVIDKFPISRPNLTFSTLTVSNMSPEDSSIYLCSVALHATGSSDGYTFGSGTRLTVV.

This chain uses TRBV29-1 with TRBJ1-2; D may be TRBD1 (5 bases). Deletions cut 6 bases from V and 8 bases from J, with 22 bases between. CDR1 is SQVTM and CDR2 is ANQGSEA in the germline V gene. The CDR3 runs 14 residues. The CDR3 loop is CSVLLDHRDRGYTF. CDR3 sequence (DNA): TGCAGCGTCCTACTTGACCACCGGGACCGAGGCTACACCTTC.

The genes are TRBV4-3 and TRBJ1-6; D is unresolved. The CDR3 is made up of 15 amino acids. The germline V gene has CDR1 LGHNA and CDR2 YSLEER. Trimming removed 4 bases at V and 0 bases at J, with 7 bases between. CDR3 sequence (DNA): TGCGCCAGCAGCCCGCATAGCTCCTATAATTCACCCCTCCACTTT. As protein: CASSPHSSYNSPLHF.

This clone was detected only a few times. V and J are TRBV7-9 and TRBJ1-5, with D unresolved. Germline lookup yields CDR1 SEHNR and CDR2 FQNEAQ (reference sequence). This CDR3 is 13 amino acids long. V shed 2 bases and J shed 4 bases, with 6 bases lying between them. The CDR3 nucleotides are TGTGCCAGCAGCTTAAAGCTAAATCAGCCCCAGCATTTT. Residues: CASSLKLNQPQHF.

The chain has TRBV18 and TRBJ1-2; TRBD1 agrees at 7 bases. Germline loops: CDR1 KGHSH, CDR2 LQKENI. J lost 4 bases, V lost 3 bases, and 2 bases had no gene match. This CDR3 has 13 residues. CDR3 in DNA: TGTGCCAGCTCACCCGGGACAGTCTATGGCTACACCTTC. This codes for CASSPGTVYGYTF.

The chain links TRBV12-5 to TRBJ2-5, with D uncertain. Germline CDR1 LGHNT, CDR2 FRNRAP. Trimming shortened V by 0 bases and J by 2 bases, and 10 bases separated the two germline ends. This CDR3 contains 15 residues. The DNA of the CDR3 is TGTGCTAGTGGTTTGGTACGTGCAGCGCAAGAGACCCAGTACTTC. Its protein is CASGLVRAAQETQYF.

The V gene is TRBV6-5, the J gene TRBJ1-2, with D perhaps matching TRBD1 (5 bases). V was shortened by 0 bases and J by 7 bases, with 15 bases between the two germline ends. CDR1 is MNHEY and CDR2 is SVGAGI in the germline V gene. This CDR3 spans 15 amino acids. The CDR3 sequence is CASSYSGDGVFGYTF. The CDR3 DNA reads TGTGCCAGCAGTTACTCGGGGGACGGAGTTTTTGGCTACACCTTC.

The genes are TRBV6-5 and TRBJ2-7; D may be TRBD1 or TRBD2 (5 bases each). Trimming cost V 5 bases and J 0 bases, with 11 bases left between them. From germline, CDR1 is MNHEY and CDR2 SVGAGI. This CDR3 comprises 14 residues. Here the CDR3 reads CASSRDVSSYEQYF. The CDR3 DNA reads as TGTGCCAGCAGTCGGGACGTTTCCTCCTACGAGCAGTACTTC.

The chain has TRBV15 and TRBJ1-1; 8 nucleotides align to TRBD1. Germline V lookup: CDR1 LNHNV, CDR2 YYDKDF (reference sequence). V shed 3 bases and J 1 base; nucleotides not matched to a gene: 7. This CDR3 region has 16 residues. CDR3 sequence (DNA): TGTGCCACCAGCAGCGTACGAACAGGGGGGAACACTGAAGCTTTCTTT. This encodes CATSSVRTGGNTEAFF.

The V call is TRBV2, the J call TRBJ1-5; D call uncertain. There are 15 residues in the CDR3. Trimming removed 6 bases from V and 3 bases from J, with 15 bases in between. Germline V gives CDR1 SNHLY, CDR2 FYNNEI. CDR3: CASSLTEFNNQPQHF. The CDR3 DNA reads TGTGCCAGCAGCCTGACGGAATTTAACAATCAGCCCCAGCATTTT.